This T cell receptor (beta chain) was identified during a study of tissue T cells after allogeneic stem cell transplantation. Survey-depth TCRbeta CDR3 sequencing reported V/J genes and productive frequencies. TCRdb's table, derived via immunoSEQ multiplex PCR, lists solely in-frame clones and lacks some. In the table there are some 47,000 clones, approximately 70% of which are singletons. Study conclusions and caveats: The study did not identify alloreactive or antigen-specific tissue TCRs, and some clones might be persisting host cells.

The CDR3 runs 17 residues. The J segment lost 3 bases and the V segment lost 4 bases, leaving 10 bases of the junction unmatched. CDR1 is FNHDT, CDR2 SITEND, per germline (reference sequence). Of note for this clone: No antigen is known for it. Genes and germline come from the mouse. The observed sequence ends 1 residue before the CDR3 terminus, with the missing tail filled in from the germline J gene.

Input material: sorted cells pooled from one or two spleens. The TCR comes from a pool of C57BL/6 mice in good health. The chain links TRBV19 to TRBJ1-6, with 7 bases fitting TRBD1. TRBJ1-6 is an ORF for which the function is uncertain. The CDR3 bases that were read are TGTGCCAGCAGTCCCCACCGGGACAGAAGCTATAATTCGCCCCTCTAC. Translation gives CASSPHRDRSYNSPLY. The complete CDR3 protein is CASSPHRDRSYNSPLYF.